This T cell receptor (beta chain) was captured in a study of tumor and adjacent non-tumor tissue in lung cancer. Study as a whole: Around 4 million productive TCRbeta reads were obtained per sample on average.

TCRbeta libraries were built with three rounds of nested PCR, modified from ARM-PCR. TCRdb used MiXCR to reprocess the multiplex PCR reads, holding one entry per CDR3 protein. The sample shows roughly 75,000 distinct CDR3 sequences, roughly 80% of them seen only once. The CDR3 sequence is 16 residues long. Trimming took off 3 bases at V and 3 bases at J, with 17 bases between the two ends. From germline, CDR1 is SGHDN and CDR2 FVKESK. Study outcomes and limitations: Higher tumor TCR diversity was associated with shorter survival.

The template was RNA from unsorted bulk tissue. This clonotype has a count of ten or more. Its target is not known. The source is a woman between 50 and 59 years old with non-small cell lung cancer. V and J are TRBV14 and TRBJ1-2; no definite D call. The specimen sequenced was lung tumor tissue. The CDR3 reads CASSHYSKTSYYGYTF. Here the CDR3 DNA reads TGTGCCAGCAGCCACTACTCAAAGACTTCTTACTATGGCTACACCTTC.